These 2 T cell receptor beta chains share one sample of origin, sequenced in a study of cytomegalovirus exposure and HLA in healthy donors. Amplification used 60 Vbeta primers and 13 Jbeta primers. The assay was immunoSEQ multiplex PCR, and TCRdb's table has in-frame clones only and misses some. This sample has 120,000 to 150,000 clones, with around 80% found just once. The sequencing input was PBMCs. The receptor set was obtained from a man aged 30 to 45 in good health and CMV-seronegative.

The V gene is TRBV19, the J gene TRBJ2-1, with 8 positions matching TRBD1. V gave up 6 bases and J gave up 13 bases; unmatched junction bases: 11. Germline CDR1 LNHDA, CDR2 SQIVND (reference sequence). The length of the CDR3 is 13 residues. The CDR3: CASRGIVGQGQFF. Written as DNA, the CDR3 is TGTGCCAGTAGGGGGATTGTCGGACAGGGTCAGTTCTTC.

This sequence joins TRBV11-2 and TRBJ2-1, with 7 bases matching TRBD1. CDR1 is SGHAT, CDR2 FQNNGV, per germline. Germline trimming cut 2 bases from V and 10 bases from J; bases unmatched to any gene: 8. This CDR3 contains 14 residues. The CDR3 DNA reads TGTGCCAGCAGCTTAAGAGGGACAGTCTCGGAGCAGTTCTTC. It translates to CASSLRGTVSEQFF.